These T cell receptor beta chains were read from a single sample in a study of blood T cell repertoires in COVID-19. The repertoire was sequenced with immunoSEQ multiplex PCR; TCRdb's copy has only in-frame clones and lacks some. There are a few hundred thousand clones in the sample; approximately 88% occur only once, and around 2.5% lies in the top ten. The sample taken for sequencing was PBMCs or T cells enriched from blood (not recorded which). These receptors all stem from a woman between 40 and 55 years old with acute COVID-19. Both conserved end residues are part of each CDR3. A D gene is named only where the DNA matches it firmly. Clone size is given for some rows only: seen once, a few or many times, or a class if the clone is expanded.

v_gene	abundance	d_gene	j_gene	CDR3aa	CDR3nt
TRBV5-1	.	TRBD2	TRBJ2-5	CASSLPLAGGETQYF	TGCGCCAGCAGCTTGCCCCTAGCGGGGGGGGAGACCCAGTACTTC
TRBV7-2	.	.	TRBJ1-6	CASSTRQAPSYNSPLHF	TGTGCCAGCAGCACAAGACAGGCGCCCTCCTATAATTCACCCCTCCACTTT
TRBV2	once	TRBD2	TRBJ2-7	CASTPTSGGAYEQYF	TGTGCCAGCACCCCGACTAGCGGGGGGGCCTACGAGCAGTACTTC
TRBV3-1/TRBV3-2	few	TRBD1	TRBJ1-2	CASSQGRGQGDGYTF	TGTGCCAGCAGCCAAGGACGCGGACAGGGCGATGGCTACACCTTC
TRBV28	.	.	TRBJ1-4	CASSRPGVGGEKLFF	TGTGCCAGCAGCCGCCCGGGTGTGGGTGGGGAAAAACTGTTTTTT
TRBV7-9	.	.	TRBJ1-6	CASTLGAGSLHF	TGTGCCAGCACTCTAGGGGCAGGCTCTCTCCACTTT
TRBV9	.	TRBD1	TRBJ2-5	CASSGTGGEEETQYF	TGTGCCAGCAGCGGAACAGGGGGCGAAGAAGAGACCCAGTACTTC
TRBV6-5	.	.	TRBJ1-5	CASSPTDDQPQHF	TGTGCCAGCAGCCCGACAGACGATCAGCCCCAGCATTTT
TRBV11-2	.	.	TRBJ1-1	CASSFTGLGTEAFF	TGTGCCAGCAGCTTTACAGGGTTGGGAACTGAAGCTTTCTTT
TRBV7-2	.	TRBD2	TRBJ2-2	CASSLSGGPGELFF	TGTGCCAGCAGCCTATCGGGAGGGCCCGGGGAGCTGTTTTTT
TRBV5-8	.	.	TRBJ1-6	CASSWAILIDSPLHF	TGTGCCAGCAGCTGGGCGATACTTATTGATTCACCCCTCCACTTT
TRBV27	.	.	TRBJ1-6	CASRQGRDSPLHF	TGTGCCAGCAGACAGGGAAGGGATTCACCCCTCCACTTT
TRBV5-1	.	.	TRBJ1-1	CASSYLAAGDTEAFF	TGCGCCAGCAGCTATCTGGCAGCAGGGGACACTGAAGCTTTCTTT
TRBV12-5	.	.	TRBJ2-5	CASGLVVGVQETQYF	TGTGCTAGTGGTTTGGTAGTGGGAGTTCAAGAGACCCAGTACTTC
TRBV19	few	.	TRBJ1-5	CASSIDGQGYQPQHF	TGTGCCAGTAGTATAGATGGGCAGGGTTATCAGCCCCAGCATTTT
TRBV12-5	.	TRBD2	TRBJ2-1	CASGFGLAGMGNEQFF	TGTGCTAGTGGTTTCGGACTAGCGGGAATGGGCAATGAGCAGTTCTTC
TRBV10-3	.	.	TRBJ2-7	CAISDRDEQYF	TGTGCCATCAGTGACAGGGACGAGCAGTACTTC
TRBV4-1	.	TRBD1	TRBJ1-1	CASSPRQGAPTEAFF	TGCGCCAGCAGCCCTCGACAGGGGGCGCCAACTGAAGCTTTCTTT
TRBV3-1/TRBV3-2	.	TRBD2	TRBJ2-3	CASSLRLAADTQYF	TGTGCCAGCAGCCTACGACTAGCGGCAGATACGCAGTATTTT
TRBV7-9	.	TRBD2	TRBJ2-1	CASSSILAGGYNEQFF	TGTGCCAGCAGCTCCATACTAGCGGGGGGGTACAATGAGCAGTTCTTC